Sequencing of this TCR beta chain was carried out in a study of blood T cell repertoires in COVID-19 (TCRdb year 2020). General notes on the study: The collaborator samples originated in the United States, Italy and Spain and spanned the acute and convalescent phases of COVID-19. The material from the prospective study consisted of cDNA or gDNA derived from T cells, B-cell-depleted T cells, or PBMCs. The dataset comprised deeply sampled blood TCRbeta repertoires from subjects exposed to, actively infected with, or recovered from COVID-19. The repertoires were made available in a free public database intended to serve as a resource for research on the immune response to SARS-CoV-2. The samples were drawn from the first 160 participants of the ongoing ImmuneRACE study and from 950 to 1,500 subjects provided by 6 global collaborators. The sample metadata nearly always contained a de-identified subject ID, COVID-19 status, age in years and sex. HLA class I and class II types, where available, came from metadata supplied by the sample provider rather than from assay-based typing.

TCRbeta CDR3 regions were amplified from genomic DNA by means of the immunoSEQ Assay, a bias-controlled multiplex PCR. Per the original workflow: Within the assay, amplification of reference gene primers was used to estimate how many nucleated cells each sample contained. To quantify the absolute abundance of each unique TCRbeta CDR3 rearrangement, sequence reads were collapsed and filtered. Productive Simpson clonality was computed per sample as the square root of Simpson's diversity index over productive rearrangements. TCRdb provides this immuneACCESS table in a form limited to in-frame rearrangements. Some clones are lacking; in checked studies, under half of them reflect an unresolved V gene, and why the rest are absent is not known. V and J calls and clone size come straight from that table; D and trimming were deduced from the DNA. The sample contains roughly 230,000 clones, approximately 84% of them found a single time. About 1% of the sample comes from the top ten.

This clone was seen a few times. This clone's antigen is unknown. Per-nucleotide qualities are absent, and no much larger clonotype sits a single base away. The germline V gene (reference sequence) yields LGHDT for CDR1 and YNNKEL for CDR2. Between the V and J ends, shortened by 4 bases and 3 bases respectively, the junction contains 7 bases. The CDR3 spans 12 residues, from the cysteine through the phenylalanine. The only DNA kept is the CDR3, 36 bases in frame from the first base. Whole blood was collected in K2EDTA tubes by collaborating institutions according to the institutions' own protocols. For TCRbeta analysis, collaborators shipped samples in one of three forms: frozen whole blood, isolated PBMCs, or DNA extracted from either of those sample types. Overall study outcomes, separate from this receptor: Clinical and demographic metadata were provided uncurated, with the amount varying by source and participant.

The receptor's source is a man in his forties with acute or convalescent COVID-19. In this chain, TRBV3-1 (or the pseudogene TRBV3-2) is recombined with TRBJ2-7; the D gene remains uncertain. The source material was peripheral blood. This receptor has the CDR3 CASSRGDYEQYF. The DNA sequence is as follows: TGTGCCAGCAGCCGAGGAGACTACGAGCAGTACTTC.